The TCR beta chain under discussion was sequenced for a study of PD-L1 blockade in urothelial cancer. Study background: In the mid-2010s, patients got going on atezolizumab, taking 1,200 mg intravenously every 3 weeks. Study-level results: Durable-benefit patients had greater expansion of tumor-associated blood clones at 3 weeks.

Synthetic spike-ins, TCR analog templates, were added into each PCR. Here immunoSEQ multiplex PCR was the method, and the copy in TCRdb shows in-frame clones only, minus some. This table holds 45,000 to 60,000 clones, around four fifths found once. Noted time point: pretreatment peripheral blood. All patients carried locally advanced or metastatic urothelial carcinoma. With regard to this clone: Its specificity is unknown.

From germline, CDR1 is SQVTM and CDR2 ANQGSEA. V was shortened by 4 bases and J by 3 bases, with 15 bases between the two germline ends. This CDR3 is 15 amino acids long. The source is a man aged 50 to 59 with urothelial cancer. Sequenced material: PBMCs, taken around atezolizumab (anti-PD-L1) treatment. The V and J genes are TRBV29-1 and TRBJ2-2, with D possibly TRBD2 on 6 matching bases. The CDR3 sequence is CSVGLRRDHTGELFF. The CDR3 DNA sequence: TGCAGCGTTGGCTTGAGGAGGGACCACACCGGGGAGCTGTTTTTT.